This T cell receptor beta chain originates from a study of blood T cell repertoires in COVID-19. Study-wide context: Nucleic acid was either cDNA or gDNA, and it came from T cells, B-cell-depleted T cells, or PBMCs.

The CDR3 covers 14 residues. V shed 8 bases and J shed 4 bases, with 17 bases lying between them. Germline V gene data show CDR1 as MNHEY and CDR2 as SMNVEV (reference sequence). Original handling: By means of reference gene primer amplification, nucleated cell counts were estimated. Profiling relied on immunoSEQ multiplex PCR, and the TCRdb table lists in-frame clones only, not all of them. That table furnishes V, J and clone size, whereas the DNA furnished D and trimming. The sample includes over 150,000 clones, roughly 93% of them seen just once. The receptor's source is a man aged 18 to 35 with acute or convalescent COVID-19. What was sequenced was peripheral blood. The chain recombines TRBV27 with TRBJ1-2; a possible D gene is TRBD1 (6 bases). The CDR3 is CASGYAGAFYGYTF. The CDR3 bases are TGTGCCAGCGGGTATGCGGGGGCTTTCTATGGCTACACCTTC.